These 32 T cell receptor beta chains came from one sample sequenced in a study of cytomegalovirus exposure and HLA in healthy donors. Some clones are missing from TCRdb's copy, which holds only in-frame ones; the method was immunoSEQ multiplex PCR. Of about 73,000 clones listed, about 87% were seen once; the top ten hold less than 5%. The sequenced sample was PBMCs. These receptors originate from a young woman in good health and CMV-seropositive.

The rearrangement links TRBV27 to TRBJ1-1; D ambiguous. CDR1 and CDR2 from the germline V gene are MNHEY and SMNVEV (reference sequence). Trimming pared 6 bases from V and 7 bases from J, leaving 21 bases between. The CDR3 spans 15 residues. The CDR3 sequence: CASSPTWVGRNEAFF. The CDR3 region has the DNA TGTGCCAGCAGCCCCACCTGGGTGGGGAGGAATGAAGCTTTCTTT.

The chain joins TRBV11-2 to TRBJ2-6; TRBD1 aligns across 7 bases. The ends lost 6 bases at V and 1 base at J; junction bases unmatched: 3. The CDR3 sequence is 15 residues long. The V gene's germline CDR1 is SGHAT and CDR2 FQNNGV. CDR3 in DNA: TGTGCCAGCAGGTCAGGGGGTTCTGGGGCCAACGTCCTGACTTTC. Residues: CASRSGGSGANVLTF.

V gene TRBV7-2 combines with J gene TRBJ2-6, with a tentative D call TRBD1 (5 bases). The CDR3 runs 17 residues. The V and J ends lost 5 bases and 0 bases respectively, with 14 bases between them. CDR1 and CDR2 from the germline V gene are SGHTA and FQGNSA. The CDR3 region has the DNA TGTGCCAGCAGCAAGGGGAACAGAGCCTCTGGGGCCAACGTCCTGACTTTC. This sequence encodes CASSKGNRASGANVLTF. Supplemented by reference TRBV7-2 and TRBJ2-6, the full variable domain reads GAGVSQSPSNKVTEKGKDVELRCDPISGHTALYWYRQSLGQGLEFLIYFQGNSAPDKSGLPSDRFSAERTGGSVSTLTIQRTQQEDSAVYLCASSKGNRASGANVLTFGAGSRLTVL.

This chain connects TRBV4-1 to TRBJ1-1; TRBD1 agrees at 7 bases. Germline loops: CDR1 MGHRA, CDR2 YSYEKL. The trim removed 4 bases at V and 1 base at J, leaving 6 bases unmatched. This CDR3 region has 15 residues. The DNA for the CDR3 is TGCGCCAGCAGCCCCCAGACAGGGCAGAACACTGAAGCTTTCTTT. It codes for CASSPQTGQNTEAFF.

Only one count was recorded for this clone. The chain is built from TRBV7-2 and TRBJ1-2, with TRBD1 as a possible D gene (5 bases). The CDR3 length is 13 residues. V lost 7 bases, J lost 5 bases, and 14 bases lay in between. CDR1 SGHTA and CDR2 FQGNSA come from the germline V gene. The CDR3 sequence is CASTLGALYGYTF. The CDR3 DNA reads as TGTGCCAGCACCCTAGGGGCCCTATATGGCTACACCTTC. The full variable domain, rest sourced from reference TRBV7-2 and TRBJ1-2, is GAGVSQSPSNKVTEKGKDVELRCDPISGHTALYWYRQSLGQGLEFLIYFQGNSAPDKSGLPSDRFSAERTGGSVSTLTIQRTQQEDSAVYLCASTLGALYGYTFGSGTRLTVV.

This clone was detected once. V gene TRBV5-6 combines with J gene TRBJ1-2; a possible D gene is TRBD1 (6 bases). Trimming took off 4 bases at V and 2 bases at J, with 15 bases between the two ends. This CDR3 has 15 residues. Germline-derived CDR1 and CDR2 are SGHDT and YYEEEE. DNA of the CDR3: TGTGCCAGCAGCCAAGTCACAGGGCCCAACTATGGCTACACCTTC. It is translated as CASSQVTGPNYGYTF.

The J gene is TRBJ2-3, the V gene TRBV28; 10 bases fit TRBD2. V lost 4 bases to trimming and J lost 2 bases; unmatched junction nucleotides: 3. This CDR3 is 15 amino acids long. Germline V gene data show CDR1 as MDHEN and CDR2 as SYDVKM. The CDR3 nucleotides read TGTGCCAGCAGTTCAGCGGGAGGGGCCACAGATACGCAGTATTTT. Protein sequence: CASSSAGGATDTQYF.

The CDR3 reads CATGESSRYTGELFF. The CDR3 bases are TGTGCCACTGGGGAATCTAGCCGCTACACCGGGGAGCTGTTTTTT. V usage is TRBV6-5 and J usage is TRBJ2-2, with D maybe TRBD2 (5 bases). CDR3 length: 15 residues. Germline V CDR1 and CDR2: MNHEY, SVGAGI. V gave up 10 bases and J gave up 3 bases, with 18 bases separating them.

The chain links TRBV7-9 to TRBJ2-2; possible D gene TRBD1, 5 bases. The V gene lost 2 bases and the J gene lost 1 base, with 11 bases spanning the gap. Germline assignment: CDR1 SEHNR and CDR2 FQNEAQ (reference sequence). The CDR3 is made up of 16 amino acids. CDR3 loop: CASSLSSRGNTGELFF. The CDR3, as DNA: TGTGCCAGCAGCTTAAGCAGTAGGGGGAACACCGGGGAGCTGTTTTTT. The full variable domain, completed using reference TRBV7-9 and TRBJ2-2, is DTGVSQNPRHKITKRGQNVTFRCDPISEHNRLYWYRQTLGQGPEFLTYFQNEAQLEKSRLLSDRFSAERPKGSFSTLEIQRTEQGDSAMYLCASSLSSRGNTGELFFGEGSRLTVL.

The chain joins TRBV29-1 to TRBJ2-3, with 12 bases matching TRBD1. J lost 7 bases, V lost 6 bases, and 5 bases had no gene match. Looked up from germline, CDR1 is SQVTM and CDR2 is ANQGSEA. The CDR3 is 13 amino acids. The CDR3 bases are TGCAGCGTGCCGGGACAGGGGGCTTATACGCAGTATTTT. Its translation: CSVPGQGAYTQYF.

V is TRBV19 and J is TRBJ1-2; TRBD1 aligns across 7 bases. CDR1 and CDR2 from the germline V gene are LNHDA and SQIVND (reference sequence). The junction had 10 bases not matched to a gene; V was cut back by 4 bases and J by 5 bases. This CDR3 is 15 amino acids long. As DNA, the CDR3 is TGTGCCAGTAGTACGTCAACCGGGACAGCATATGGCTACACCTTC. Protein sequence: CASSTSTGTAYGYTF. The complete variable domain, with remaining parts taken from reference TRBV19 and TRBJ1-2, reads DGGITQSPKYLFRKEGQNVTLSCEQNLNHDAMYWYRQDPGQGLRLIYYSQIVNDFQKGDIAEGYSVSREKKESFPLTVTSAQKNPTAFYLCASSTSTGTAYGYTFGSGTRLTVV.

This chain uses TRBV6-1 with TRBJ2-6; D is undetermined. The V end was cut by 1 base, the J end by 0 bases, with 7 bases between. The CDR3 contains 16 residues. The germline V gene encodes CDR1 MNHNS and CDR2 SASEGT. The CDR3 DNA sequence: TGTGCCAGCAGTGAAGTGAGGAGCTCTGGGGCCAACGTCCTGACTTTC. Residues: CASSEVRSSGANVLTF.

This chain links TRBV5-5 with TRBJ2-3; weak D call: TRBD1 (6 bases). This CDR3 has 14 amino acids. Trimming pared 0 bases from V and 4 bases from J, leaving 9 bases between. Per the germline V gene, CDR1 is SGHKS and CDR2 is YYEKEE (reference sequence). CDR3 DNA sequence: TGTGCCAGCAGCTTGGCCAGGGGAGCAGATACGCAGTATTTT. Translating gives CASSLARGADTQYF. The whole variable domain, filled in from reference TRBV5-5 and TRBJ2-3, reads DAGVTQSPTHLIKTRGQQVTLRCSPISGHKSVSWYQQVLGQGPQFIFQYYEKEERGRGNFPDRFSARQFPNYSSELNVNALLLGDSALYLCASSLARGADTQYFGPGTRLTVL.

In DNA form, the CDR3 reads TGTGCCAGCAGTTTGGACACAGGGGGCGCAGATACGCAGTATTTT. This sequence encodes CASSLDTGGADTQYF. The chain has TRBV27 and TRBJ2-3; 9 bases are a match to TRBD1. Germline V CDR1 and CDR2: MNHEY, SMNVEV (reference sequence). The CDR3 is 15 amino acids. J was trimmed by 4 bases and V by 3 bases; bases with no gene match: 5.

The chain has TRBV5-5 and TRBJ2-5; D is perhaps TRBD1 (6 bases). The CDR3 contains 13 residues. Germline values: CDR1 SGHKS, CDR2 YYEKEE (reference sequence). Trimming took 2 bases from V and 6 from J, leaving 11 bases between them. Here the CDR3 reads CASSLQGRQTQYF. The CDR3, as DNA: TGTGCCAGCAGCTTACAGGGTCGGCAGACCCAGTACTTC.

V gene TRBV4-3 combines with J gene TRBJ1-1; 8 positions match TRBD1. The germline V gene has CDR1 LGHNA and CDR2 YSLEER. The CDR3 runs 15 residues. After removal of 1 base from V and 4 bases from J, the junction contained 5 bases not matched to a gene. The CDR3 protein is CASSQGTGSFTEAFF. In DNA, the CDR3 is TGCGCCAGCAGCCAAGGGACAGGGAGTTTCACTGAAGCTTTCTTT.

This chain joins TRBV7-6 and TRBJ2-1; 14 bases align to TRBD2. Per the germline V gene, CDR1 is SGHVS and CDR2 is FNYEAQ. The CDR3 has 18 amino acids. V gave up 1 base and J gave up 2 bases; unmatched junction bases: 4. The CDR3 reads CASSLGLAGGPPYNEQFF. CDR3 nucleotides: TGTGCCAGCAGCTTAGGACTAGCGGGAGGGCCCCCCTACAATGAGCAGTTCTTC. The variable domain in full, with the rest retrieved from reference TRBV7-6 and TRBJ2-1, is GAGVSQSPRYKVTKRGQDVALRCDPISGHVSLYWYRQALGQGPEFLTYFNYEAQQDKSGLPNDRFSAERPEGSISTLTIQRTEQRDSAMYRCASSLGLAGGPPYNEQFFGPGTRLTVL.

The CDR3 protein is CASSPDLGTGAPPGEQFF. Written as DNA, the CDR3 is TGTGCCAGCAGCCCTGATCTTGGTACGGGAGCCCCACCGGGCGAGCAGTTCTTC. The chain has TRBV27 and TRBJ2-1; D perhaps matches TRBD2 (6 bases). The germline V and J ends were trimmed by 6 bases and 10 bases, with 31 bases remaining between them. Germline CDR1 and CDR2: MNHEY and SMNVEV (reference sequence). The CDR3 loop spans 18 amino acids.

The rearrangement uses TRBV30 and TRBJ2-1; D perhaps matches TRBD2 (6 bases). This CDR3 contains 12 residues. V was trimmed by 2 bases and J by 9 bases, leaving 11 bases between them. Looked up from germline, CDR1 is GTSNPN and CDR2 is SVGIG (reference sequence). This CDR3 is CAWSRGLGEQFF. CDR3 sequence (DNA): TGTGCCTGGAGTCGGGGACTGGGTGAGCAGTTCTTC. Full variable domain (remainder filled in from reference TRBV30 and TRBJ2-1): SQTIHQWPATLVQPVGSPLSLECTVEGTSNPNLYWYRQAAGRGLQLLFYSVGIGQISSEVPQNLSASRPQDRQFILSSKKLLLSDSGFYLCAWSRGLGEQFFGPGTRLTVL.

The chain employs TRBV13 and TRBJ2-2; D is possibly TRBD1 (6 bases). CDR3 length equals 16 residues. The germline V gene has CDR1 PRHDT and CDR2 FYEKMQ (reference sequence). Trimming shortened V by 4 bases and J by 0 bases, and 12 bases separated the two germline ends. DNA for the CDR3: TGTGCCAGCAGCTCCTACAGGGTTACGAACACCGGGGAGCTGTTTTTT. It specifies CASSSYRVTNTGELFF.

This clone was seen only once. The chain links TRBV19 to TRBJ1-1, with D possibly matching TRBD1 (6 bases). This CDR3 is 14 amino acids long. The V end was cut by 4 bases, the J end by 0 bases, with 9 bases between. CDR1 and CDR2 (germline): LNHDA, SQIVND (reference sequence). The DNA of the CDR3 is TGTGCCAGTAGTACAGGACAGATGAACACTGAAGCTTTCTTT. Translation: CASSTGQMNTEAFF.

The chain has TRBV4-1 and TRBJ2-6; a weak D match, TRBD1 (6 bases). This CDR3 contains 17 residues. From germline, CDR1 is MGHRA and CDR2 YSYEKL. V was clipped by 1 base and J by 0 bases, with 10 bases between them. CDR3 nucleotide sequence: TGCGCCAGCAGCCAAGGGTTACAGGGCTCTGGGGCCAACGTCCTGACTTTC. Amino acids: CASSQGLQGSGANVLTF.

The CDR3 region has the DNA TGTGCCAGCAGCAGGGACAGGGGAGTGAGGAGCAGTCAAGAGACCCAGTACTTC. Translation gives CASSRDRGVRSSQETQYF. J is TRBJ2-5 and V is TRBV5-6; 10 bases align to TRBD1. V shed 4 bases and J 2 bases; nucleotides not matched to a gene: 14. CDR1 and CDR2 from the germline V gene are SGHDT and YYEEEE. The CDR3 is made up of 18 amino acids.

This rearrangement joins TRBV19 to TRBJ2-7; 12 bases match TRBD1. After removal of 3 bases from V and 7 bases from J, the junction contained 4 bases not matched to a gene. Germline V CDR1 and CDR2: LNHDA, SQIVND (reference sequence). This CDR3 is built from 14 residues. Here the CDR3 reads CASSMGQGAEEQYF. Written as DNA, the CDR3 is TGTGCCAGTAGTATGGGACAGGGGGCTGAAGAGCAGTACTTC.

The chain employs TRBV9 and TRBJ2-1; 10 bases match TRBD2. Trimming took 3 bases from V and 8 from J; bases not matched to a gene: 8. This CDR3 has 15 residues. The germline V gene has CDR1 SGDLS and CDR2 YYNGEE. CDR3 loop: CASSGTGTSDHEQFF. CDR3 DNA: TGTGCCAGCAGCGGAACCGGGACTAGCGACCATGAGCAGTTCTTC.

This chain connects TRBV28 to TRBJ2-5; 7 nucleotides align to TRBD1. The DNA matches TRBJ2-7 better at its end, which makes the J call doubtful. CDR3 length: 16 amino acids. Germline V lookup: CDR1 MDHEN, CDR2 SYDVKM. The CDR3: CASSPRGTVGSYEQYF. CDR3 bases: TGTGCCAGCAGTCCACGAGGGACAGTGGGATCCTACGAGCAGTACTTC.

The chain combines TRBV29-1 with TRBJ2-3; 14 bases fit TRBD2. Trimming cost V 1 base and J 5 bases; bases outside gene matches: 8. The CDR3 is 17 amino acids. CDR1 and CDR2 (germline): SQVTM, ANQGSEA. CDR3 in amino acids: CSVEGRLAGGHRDTQYF. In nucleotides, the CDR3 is TGCAGCGTTGAAGGCCGACTAGCGGGGGGGCATAGAGATACGCAGTATTTT.

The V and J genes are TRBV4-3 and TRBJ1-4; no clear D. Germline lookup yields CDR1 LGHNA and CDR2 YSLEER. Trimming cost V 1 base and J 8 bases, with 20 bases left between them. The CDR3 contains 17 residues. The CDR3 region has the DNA TGCGCCAGCAGCCAAGGCAGCTCCCAGGAGGTTGGGGAAAAACTGTTTTTT. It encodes CASSQGSSQEVGEKLFF.

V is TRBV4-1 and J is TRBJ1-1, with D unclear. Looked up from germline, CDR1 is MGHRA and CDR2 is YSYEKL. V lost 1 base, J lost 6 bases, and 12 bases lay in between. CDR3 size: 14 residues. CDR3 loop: CASSQVPGRAEAFF. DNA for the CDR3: TGCGCCAGCAGCCAAGTCCCGGGTCGGGCTGAAGCTTTCTTT.

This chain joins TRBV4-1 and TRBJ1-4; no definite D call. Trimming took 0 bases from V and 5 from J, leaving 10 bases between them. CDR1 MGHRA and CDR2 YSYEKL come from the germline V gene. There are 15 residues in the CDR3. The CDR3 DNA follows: TGCGCCAGCAGCCAAGATCACAGCATAAATGAAAAACTGTTTTTT. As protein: CASSQDHSINEKLFF.

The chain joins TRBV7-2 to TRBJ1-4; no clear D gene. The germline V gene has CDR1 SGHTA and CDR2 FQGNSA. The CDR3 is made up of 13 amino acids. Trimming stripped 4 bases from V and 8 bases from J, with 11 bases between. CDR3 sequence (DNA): TGTGCCAGCAGCTCACGCCCGGGAGAAAAACTGTTTTTT. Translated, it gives CASSSRPGEKLFF.

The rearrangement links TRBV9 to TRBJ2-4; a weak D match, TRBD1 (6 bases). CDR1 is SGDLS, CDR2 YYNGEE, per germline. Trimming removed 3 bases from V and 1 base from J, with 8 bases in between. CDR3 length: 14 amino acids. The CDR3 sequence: CASSAGVAKNIQYF. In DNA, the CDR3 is TGTGCCAGCAGCGCAGGGGTGGCCAAAAACATTCAGTACTTC.